The T cell receptor beta chain under discussion was sequenced for a study of blood T cell repertoires in COVID-19. Background on the study: Sample material is recorded as cDNA or gDNA derived from T cells, B-cell-depleted T cells, or PBMCs.

It was during active infection that Seattle patients were enrolled and then longitudinally followed. This CDR3 is 14 amino acids long. The V gene lost 0 bases and the J gene lost 5 bases, with 11 bases spanning the gap. Germline CDR1 SGHTA, CDR2 FQGTGA. Original analysis: How many nucleated cells were present was estimated from reference gene primer amplification. Libraries were prepared by immunoSEQ multiplex PCR; TCRdb keeps only in-frame clonotypes and omits some of them. Clone size and V and J calls were adopted from that table, with D and trimming inferred from the DNA. Here the sample spans more than 200,000 clones, more than 85% being singletons.

J is TRBJ2-7 and V is TRBV7-3; unclear D gene. Sequenced input: peripheral blood. The TCR originated in a woman aged 60-75 years with COVID-19, enrolled during active disease. The CDR3 here is CASSLTFSSHEQYF. CDR3 coding DNA: TGTGCCAGCAGCTTAACGTTTAGCAGCCACGAGCAGTACTTC. The variable domain in full, with the rest retrieved from reference TRBV7-3 and TRBJ2-7, is GAGVSQTPSNKVTEKGKYVELRCDPISGHTALYWYRQSLGQGPEFLIYFQGTGAADDSGLPNDRFFAVRPEGSVSTLKIQRTERGDSAVYLCASSLTFSSHEQYFGPGTRLTVT.